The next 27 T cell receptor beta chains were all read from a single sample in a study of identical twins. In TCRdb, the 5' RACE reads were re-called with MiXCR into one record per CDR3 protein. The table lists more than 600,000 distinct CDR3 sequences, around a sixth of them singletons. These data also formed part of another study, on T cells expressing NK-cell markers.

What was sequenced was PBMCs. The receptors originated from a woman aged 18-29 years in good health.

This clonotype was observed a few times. The CDR3: CAISVVREEKLFF. For the CDR3, the DNA is TGTGCCATCAGTGTCGTCAGGGAAGAAAAACTGTTTTTT. The chain carries TRBV10-3 and TRBJ1-4, with D possibly TRBD1 on 5 matching bases. Trimming stripped 4 bases from V and 8 bases from J, with 11 bases between. This CDR3 has 13 amino acids. Germline V CDR1 and CDR2: ENHRY, SYGVKD.

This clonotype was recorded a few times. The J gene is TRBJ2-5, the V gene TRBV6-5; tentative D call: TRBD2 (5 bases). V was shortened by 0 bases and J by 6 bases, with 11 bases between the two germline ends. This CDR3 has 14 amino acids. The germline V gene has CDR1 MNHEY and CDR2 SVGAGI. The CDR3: CASSYSTGRQTQYF. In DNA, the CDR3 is TGTGCCAGCAGTTACTCAACGGGGAGACAGACCCAGTACTTC.

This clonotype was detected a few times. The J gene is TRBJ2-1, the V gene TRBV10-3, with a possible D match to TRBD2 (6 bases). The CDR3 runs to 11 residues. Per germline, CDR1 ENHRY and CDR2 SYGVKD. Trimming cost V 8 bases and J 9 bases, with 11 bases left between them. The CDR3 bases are TGTGCCATCGGGGCCGGGGGTGAGCAGTTCTTC. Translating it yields CAIGAGGEQFF.

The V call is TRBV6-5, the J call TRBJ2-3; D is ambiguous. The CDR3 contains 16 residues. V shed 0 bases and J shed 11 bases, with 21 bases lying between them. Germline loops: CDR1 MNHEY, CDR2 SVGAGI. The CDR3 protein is CASSYSTSTSSQWQYF. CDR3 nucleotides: TGTGCCAGCAGTTACTCGACCTCTACCTCAAGCCAGTGGCAGTATTTT.

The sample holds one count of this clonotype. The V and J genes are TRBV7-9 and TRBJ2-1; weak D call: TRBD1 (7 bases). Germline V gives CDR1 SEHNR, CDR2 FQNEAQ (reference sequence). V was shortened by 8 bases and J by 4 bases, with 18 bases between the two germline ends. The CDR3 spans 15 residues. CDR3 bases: TGTGCCAGCCCCGCGACGGGGGACAGATACAATGAGCAGTTCTTC. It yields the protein CASPATGDRYNEQFF.

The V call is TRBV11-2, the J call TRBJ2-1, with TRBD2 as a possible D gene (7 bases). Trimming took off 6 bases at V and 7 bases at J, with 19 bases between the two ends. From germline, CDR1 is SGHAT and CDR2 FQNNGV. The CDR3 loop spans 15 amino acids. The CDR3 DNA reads TGTGCCAGCAGTATGGGAGTTGGGAGGGGGAATGAGCAGTTCTTC. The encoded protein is CASSMGVGRGNEQFF.

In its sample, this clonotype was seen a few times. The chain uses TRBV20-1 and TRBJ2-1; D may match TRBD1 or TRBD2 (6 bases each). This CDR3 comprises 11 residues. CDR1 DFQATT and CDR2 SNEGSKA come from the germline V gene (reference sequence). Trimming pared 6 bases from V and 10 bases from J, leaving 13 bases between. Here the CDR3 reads CSAGGRGEQFF. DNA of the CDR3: TGCAGTGCCGGGGGCAGAGGGGAGCAGTTCTTC.

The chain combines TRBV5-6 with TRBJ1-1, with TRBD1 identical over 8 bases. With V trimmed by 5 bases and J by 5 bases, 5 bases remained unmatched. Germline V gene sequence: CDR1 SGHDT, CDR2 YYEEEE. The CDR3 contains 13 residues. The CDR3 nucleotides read TGTGCCAGCAGGCCCGACAGGGGTACTGAAGCTTTCTTT. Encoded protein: CASRPDRGTEAFF.

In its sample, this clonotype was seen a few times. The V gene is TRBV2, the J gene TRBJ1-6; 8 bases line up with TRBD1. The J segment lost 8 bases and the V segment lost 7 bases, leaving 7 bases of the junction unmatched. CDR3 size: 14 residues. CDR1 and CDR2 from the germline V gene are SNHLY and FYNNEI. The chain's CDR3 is CASTPDRVYSPLHF. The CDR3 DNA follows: TGTGCCAGCACCCCGGACAGGGTGTATTCACCCCTCCACTTT.

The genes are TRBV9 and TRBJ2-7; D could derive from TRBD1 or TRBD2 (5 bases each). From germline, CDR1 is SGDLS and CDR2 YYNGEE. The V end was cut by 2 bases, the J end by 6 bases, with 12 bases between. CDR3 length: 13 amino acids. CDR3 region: CASSVTGGGEQYF. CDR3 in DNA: TGTGCCAGCAGCGTTACAGGTGGGGGCGAGCAGTACTTC.

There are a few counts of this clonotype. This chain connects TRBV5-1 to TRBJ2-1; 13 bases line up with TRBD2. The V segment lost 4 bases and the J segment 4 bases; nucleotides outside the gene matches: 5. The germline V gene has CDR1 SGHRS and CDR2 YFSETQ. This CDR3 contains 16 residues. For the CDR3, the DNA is TGCGCCAGCAGCCCCCGGACTAGCGGGGGTTACAATGAGCAGTTCTTC. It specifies CASSPRTSGGYNEQFF.

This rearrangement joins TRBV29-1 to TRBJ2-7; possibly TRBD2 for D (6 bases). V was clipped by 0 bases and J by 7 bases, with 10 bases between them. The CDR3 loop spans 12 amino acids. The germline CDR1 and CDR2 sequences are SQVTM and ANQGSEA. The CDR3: CSVEDLGGEQYF. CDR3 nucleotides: TGCAGCGTTGAAGATCTTGGGGGGGAGCAGTACTTC.

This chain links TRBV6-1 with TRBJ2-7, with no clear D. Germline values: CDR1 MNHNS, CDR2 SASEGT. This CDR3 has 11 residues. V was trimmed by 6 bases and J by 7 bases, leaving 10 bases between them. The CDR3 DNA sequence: TGTGCCAGCAGCTTCGCGCGGGAGCAGTACTTC. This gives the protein CASSFAREQYF.

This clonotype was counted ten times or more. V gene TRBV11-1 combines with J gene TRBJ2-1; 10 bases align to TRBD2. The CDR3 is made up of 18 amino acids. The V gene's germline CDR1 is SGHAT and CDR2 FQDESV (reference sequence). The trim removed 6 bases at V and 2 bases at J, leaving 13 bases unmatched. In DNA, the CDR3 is TGTGCCAGCAGATCAACTAGAAGGGGACTAGCGCCCTACAATGAGCAGTTCTTC. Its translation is CASRSTRRGLAPYNEQFF.

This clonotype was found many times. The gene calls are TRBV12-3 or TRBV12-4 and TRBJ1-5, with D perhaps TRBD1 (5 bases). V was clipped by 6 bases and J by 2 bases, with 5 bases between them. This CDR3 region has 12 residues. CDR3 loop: CASRQGNQPQHF. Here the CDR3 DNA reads TGTGCCAGCAGACAGGGCAATCAGCCCCAGCATTTT.

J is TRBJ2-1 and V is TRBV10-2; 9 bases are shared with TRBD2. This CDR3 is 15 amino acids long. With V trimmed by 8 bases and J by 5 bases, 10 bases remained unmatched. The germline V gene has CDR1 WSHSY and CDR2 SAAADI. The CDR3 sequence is CASRGGSGSHNEQFF. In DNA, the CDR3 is TGCGCCAGCCGAGGGGGTAGCGGGAGTCACAATGAGCAGTTCTTC.

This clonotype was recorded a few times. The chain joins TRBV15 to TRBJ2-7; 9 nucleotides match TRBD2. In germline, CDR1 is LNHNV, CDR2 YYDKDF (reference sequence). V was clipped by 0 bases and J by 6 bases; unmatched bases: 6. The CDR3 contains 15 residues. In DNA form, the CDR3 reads TGTGCCACCAGCAGAGACCTAGCGGGACTAATCGAGCAGTACTTC. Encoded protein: CATSRDLAGLIEQYF.

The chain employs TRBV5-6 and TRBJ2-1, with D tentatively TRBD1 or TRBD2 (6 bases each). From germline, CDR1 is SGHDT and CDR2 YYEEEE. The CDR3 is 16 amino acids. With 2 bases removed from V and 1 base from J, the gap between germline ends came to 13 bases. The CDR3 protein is CASSFGSTGSYNEQFF. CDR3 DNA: TGTGCCAGCAGCTTCGGGAGCACAGGGTCCTACAATGAGCAGTTCTTC.

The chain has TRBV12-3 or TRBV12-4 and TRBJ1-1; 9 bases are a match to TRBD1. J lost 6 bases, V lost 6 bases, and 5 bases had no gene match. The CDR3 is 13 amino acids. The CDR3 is CASSTGGISEAFF. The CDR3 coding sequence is TGTGCCAGCAGCACAGGGGGCATCTCTGAAGCTTTCTTT.

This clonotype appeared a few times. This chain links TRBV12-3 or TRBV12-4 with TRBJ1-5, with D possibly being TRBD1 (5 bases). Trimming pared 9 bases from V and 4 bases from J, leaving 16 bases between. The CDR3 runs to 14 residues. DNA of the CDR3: TGTGCCAGTTTACCGGGACTCATAAATCAGCCCCAGCATTTT. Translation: CASLPGLINQPQHF.

The CDR3 spells CASSVDGRQTGELFF. The CDR3 DNA is TGTGCCAGCAGCGTGGACGGGAGGCAGACCGGGGAGCTGTTTTTT. The chain combines TRBV9 with TRBJ2-2, with 7 bases aligning to TRBD2. Germline loops: CDR1 SGDLS, CDR2 YYNGEE. Trimming cost V 2 bases and J 5 bases; bases outside gene matches: 6. This CDR3 comprises 15 residues.

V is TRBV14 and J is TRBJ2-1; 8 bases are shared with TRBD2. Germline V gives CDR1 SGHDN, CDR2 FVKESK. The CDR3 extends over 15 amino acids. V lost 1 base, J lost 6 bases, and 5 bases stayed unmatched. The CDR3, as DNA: TGTGCCAGCAGCCAAGCGGGAGGGGATTTCAATGAGCAGTTCTTC. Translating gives CASSQAGGDFNEQFF.

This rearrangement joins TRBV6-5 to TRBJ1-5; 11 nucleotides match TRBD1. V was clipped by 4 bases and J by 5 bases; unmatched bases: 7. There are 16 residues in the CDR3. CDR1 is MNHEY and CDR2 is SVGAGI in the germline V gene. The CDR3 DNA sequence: TGTGCCAGCAGTTCCAGGACAGGGGGCGTCTATCAGCCCCAGCATTTT. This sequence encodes CASSSRTGGVYQPQHF.

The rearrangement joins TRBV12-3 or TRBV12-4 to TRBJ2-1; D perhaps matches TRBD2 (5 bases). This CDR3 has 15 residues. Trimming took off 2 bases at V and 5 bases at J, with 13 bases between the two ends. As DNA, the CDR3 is TGTGCCAGCAGTTTATGGTGGGAGTCCCACAATGAGCAGTTCTTC. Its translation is CASSLWWESHNEQFF.

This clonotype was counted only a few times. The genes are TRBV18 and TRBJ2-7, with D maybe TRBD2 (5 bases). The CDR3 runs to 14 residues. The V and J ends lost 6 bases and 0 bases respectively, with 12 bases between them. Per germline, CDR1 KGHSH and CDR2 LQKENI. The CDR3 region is CASSASRDSYEQYF. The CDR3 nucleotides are TGTGCCAGCTCCGCTTCTCGGGACTCCTACGAGCAGTACTTC.

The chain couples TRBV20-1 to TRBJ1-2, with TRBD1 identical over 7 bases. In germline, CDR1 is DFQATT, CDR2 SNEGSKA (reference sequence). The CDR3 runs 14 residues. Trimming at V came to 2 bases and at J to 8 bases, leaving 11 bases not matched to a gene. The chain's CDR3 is CSARPNRGGGGYTF. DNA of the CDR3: TGCAGTGCTAGACCTAACAGGGGAGGAGGAGGCTACACCTTC.

CDR3 sequence reads: CSVGPTSGGTDEQFF. DNA for the CDR3: TGCAGCGTGGGTCCGACTAGCGGGGGGACGGATGAGCAGTTCTTC. The genes are TRBV29-1 and TRBJ2-1; 13 nucleotides align to TRBD2. After removal of 6 bases from V and 8 bases from J, the junction contained 10 bases not matched to a gene. The length of the CDR3 is 15 residues. Germline CDR1 SQVTM, CDR2 ANQGSEA.